The 4 T cell receptor beta chains below all came from one sample that was sequenced in a study of cytomegalovirus exposure and HLA in healthy donors. 60 Vbeta and 13 Jbeta primers were used in PCR. Generated by immunoSEQ multiplex PCR, the TCRdb table keeps only in-frame clones and is missing some. This sample yields 150,000 or so clones, of which approximately 85% are seen a single time; 2% to 2.5% belongs to the top ten. Input material: PBMCs. The source of these receptors is a man aged 18-30 years in good health and CMV-seropositive.

The genes are TRBV4-1 and TRBJ2-7; the match to TRBD1 covers 7 bases. The J segment lost 1 base and the V segment lost 4 bases, leaving 7 bases of the junction unmatched. CDR1 and CDR2 (germline): MGHRA, YSYEKL. The CDR3 length is 15 residues. This CDR3 reads CASSPAGTASYEQYF. DNA for the CDR3: TGCGCCAGCAGCCCCGCCGGGACAGCGTCCTACGAGCAGTACTTC.

The chain is built from TRBV5-4 and TRBJ2-3; 8 bases match TRBD2. V trimming: 0 bases; J trimming: 8 bases; junction bases outside the gene matches: 2. The CDR3 sequence is 13 residues long. Germline CDR1 SGHNT, CDR2 YYREEE (reference sequence). The CDR3 sequence: CASSLDGGGTQYF. The CDR3 DNA reads as TGTGCCAGCAGCTTGGACGGGGGGGGTACGCAGTATTTT.

The genes are TRBV5-4 and TRBJ1-4; tentatively, D is TRBD1 (5 bases). The CDR3 runs 14 residues. V was trimmed by 0 bases and J by 7 bases, leaving 10 bases between them. Germline-derived CDR1 and CDR2 are SGHNT and YYREEE (reference sequence). The DNA of the CDR3 is TGTGCCAGCAGCTTGGGGACATTTGGTGAAAAACTGTTTTTT. Translation gives CASSLGTFGEKLFF.

The rearrangement links TRBV11-3 to TRBJ2-3; TRBD2 matches 8 bases. V dropped 3 bases and J dropped 1; count of bases not matched to a gene: 6. Germline lookup yields CDR1 SGHNT and CDR2 YENEEA. The CDR3 totals 16 residues. The chain's CDR3 is CASSLGGGTGTDTQYF. The CDR3 DNA is TGTGCCAGCAGCTTGGGCGGGGGGACGGGCACAGATACGCAGTATTTT. The variable domain in full, with the rest retrieved from reference TRBV11-3 and TRBJ2-3, is EAGVVQSPRYKIIEKKQPVAFWCNPISGHNTLYWYLQNLGQGPELLIRYENEEAVDDSQLPKDRFSAERLKGVDSTLKIQPAELGDSAVYLCASSLGGGTGTDTQYFGPGTRLTVL.